Sequencing of this T cell receptor beta chain was carried out in a study of blood T cell repertoires in COVID-19 (dated by TCRdb to 2018 to 2021). Notes on the research overall: Samples from collaborators originated in the United States, Italy and Spain and spanned both the acute and convalescent phases of COVID-19. The prospective study material was composed of cDNA or gDNA derived from T cells, B-cell-depleted T cells, or PBMCs. Subjects who had been exposed to COVID-19, were actively infected with it, or had recovered from it provided the deeply sampled blood TCRbeta repertoires that made up the dataset. The repertoires were made available in a free public database intended to serve as a resource for research on the immune response to SARS-CoV-2. Samples came from the ongoing ImmuneRACE study (first 160 participants) plus 1,254 subjects from 6 global collaborators. Sample metadata almost always included a de-identified subject ID, COVID-19 status, age in years and sex. Where available, HLA class I and class II types were taken from metadata supplied by the sample provider and were not determined by assay-based typing.

The CDR3, from cysteine to phenylalanine, totals 12 residues. Only the CDR3 DNA is retained, 36 bases long and in frame from the first base. The CDR1 and CDR2 encoded by the germline V gene (reference sequence) are GTSNPN and SVGIG. V gives up 4 bases and J gives up 5 bases, and the segment between their germline ends measures 11 bases. To note about this clone: Its target antigen remains unknown. Per-nucleotide qualities are absent, and no much larger clonotype sits a single base away.

The investigation overall reported the following: Clinical and demographic metadata were provided uncurated, with the amount varying by source and participant.

Whole blood was collected in K2EDTA tubes by collaborating institutions according to the institutions' own protocols. For TCRbeta analysis, collaborators shipped samples in one of three forms: frozen whole blood, isolated PBMCs, or DNA extracted from either of those sample types. The immunoSEQ Assay, a bias-controlled multiplex PCR, was used to amplify TCRbeta CDR3 regions from genomic DNA. For the original study's pipeline: Nucleated cell counts per sample were estimated from amplification of reference gene primers within the assay. To quantify the absolute abundance of each unique TCRbeta CDR3 rearrangement, sequence reads were collapsed and filtered. For each sample, productive Simpson clonality was calculated by taking the square root of Simpson's diversity index across productive rearrangements. This immuneACCESS table, as held by TCRdb, lists in-frame sequences with V and J called but not all clones. Of the missing ones, under half trace to an unresolved V gene in checked studies; the others have no known cause. Clonal size and the V and J genes are those of that table, whereas D and trimming came from the DNA. Here the sample has about 160,000 clones; roughly 81% occur a single time. The ten largest clones capture around 1.1% of the sample.

Input material: peripheral blood. The sequence is built from TRBV30 and TRBJ1-1; D gene: possibly TRBD1, on 5 matching bases. This sequence was found in a man aged 40-55 years with acute or convalescent COVID-19. The DNA sequence follows: TGTGCCTGGATCGTAGGGGCAACTGAAGCTTTCTTT. Translated, it reads CAWIVGATEAFF.